The next 21 T cell receptor beta chains were all read from a single sample in a study of beta chain features in type 1 diabetes. The isolated RNA, all of it, was reverse transcribed, so expressed TCRB transcripts were what got sequenced. Generated by immunoSEQ multiplex PCR, the TCRdb table keeps only in-frame clones and is missing some. The sample includes fewer than 350,000 clones, around a fifth of them seen just once. Sequenced sample: naive CD4+ T cells from blood. The origin of the receptors is a woman aged 18-29 years in good health.

This clone has more than one count but fewer than ten. This chain connects TRBV9 to TRBJ1-3, with D unresolved. From germline, CDR1 is SGDLS and CDR2 YYNGEE. The V gene lost 2 bases and the J gene lost 4 bases, with 16 bases spanning the gap. The CDR3 totals 16 residues. The CDR3, as DNA: TGTGCCAGCAGCGTTGCCCGGGTGTCGCCCGGAAACACCATATATTTT. Translated, it gives CASSVARVSPGNTIYF. Drawing the rest from reference TRBV9 and TRBJ1-3, the complete variable domain is DSGVTQTPKHLITATGQRVTLRCSPRSGDLSVYWYQQSLDQGLQFLIQYYNGEERAKGNILERFSAQQFPDLHSELNLSSLELGDSALYFCASSVARVSPGNTIYFGEGSWLTVV.

Only a few counts were recorded for this clone. V is TRBV7-2 and J is TRBJ2-5; 7 bases agree with TRBD2. Germline CDR1 and CDR2: SGHTA and FQGNSA. The CDR3 extends over 15 amino acids. Germline trimming cut 4 bases from V and 5 bases from J; bases unmatched to any gene: 10. CDR3 DNA: TGTGCCAGCAGCTCGTTCCGAGGGGAGGGGGAGACCCAGTACTTC. Its protein is CASSSFRGEGETQYF. The entire variable domain, with the rest obtained from reference TRBV7-2 and TRBJ2-5, is as follows: GAGVSQSPSNKVTEKGKDVELRCDPISGHTALYWYRQSLGQGLEFLIYFQGNSAPDKSGLPSDRFSAERTGGSVSTLTIQRTQQEDSAVYLCASSSFRGEGETQYFGPGTRLLVL.

V usage is TRBV6-5 and J usage is TRBJ2-5; 8 nucleotides line up with TRBD2. CDR3 length: 15 amino acids. V gave up 6 bases and J gave up 2 bases; unmatched junction bases: 8. From germline, CDR1 is MNHEY and CDR2 SVGAGI. The DNA for the CDR3 is TGTGCCAGCAGCACCCATGCGGGGGGACAAGAGACCCAGTACTTC. Residues: CASSTHAGGQETQYF.

A few counts support this clone. The V and J genes are TRBV9 and TRBJ2-7; 7 bases map to TRBD2. The CDR3 is made up of 15 amino acids. V was clipped by 0 bases and J by 2 bases; unmatched bases: 5. Germline V gene sequence: CDR1 SGDLS, CDR2 YYNGEE. This chain's CDR3 is CASSVAERGTYEQYF. The DNA for the CDR3 is TGTGCCAGCAGCGTAGCTGAGCGGGGCACCTACGAGCAGTACTTC.

This clone was detected only a few times. V and J are TRBV7-9 and TRBJ2-1, with a tentative D call TRBD1 (7 bases). This CDR3 has 13 residues. Per germline, CDR1 SEHNR and CDR2 FQNEAQ (reference sequence). V lost 3 bases and J lost 11, with 14 bases in between. The CDR3 DNA follows: TGTGCCAGCAGCTTGCAGGGGGGATTGAAGCAGTTCTTC. This gives the protein CASSLQGGLKQFF.

The V call is TRBV7-9, the J call TRBJ2-1, with 8 bases lining up with TRBD1. There are 16 residues in the CDR3. Trimming at V came to 3 bases and at J to 9 bases, leaving 13 bases not matched to a gene. From germline, CDR1 is SEHNR and CDR2 FQNEAQ (reference sequence). For the CDR3, the DNA is TGTGCCAGCAGCTTCAGTCGGGGGAAAGGGACAGGTGAGCAGTTCTTC. Translating gives CASSFSRGKGTGEQFF. The full variable domain, completed using reference TRBV7-9 and TRBJ2-1, is DTGVSQNPRHKITKRGQNVTFRCDPISEHNRLYWYRQTLGQGPEFLTYFQNEAQLEKSRLLSDRFSAERPKGSFSTLEIQRTEQGDSAMYLCASSFSRGKGTGEQFFGPGTRLTVL.

Only a few counts were recorded for this clone. This chain links TRBV30 with TRBJ1-4; the D gene is possibly TRBD1 (6 bases). The CDR3 is 13 amino acids. V was trimmed by 3 bases and J by 3 bases, leaving 8 bases between them. Per the germline V gene, CDR1 is GTSNPN and CDR2 is SVGIG (reference sequence). This CDR3 reads CAWRQGSNEKLFF. DNA for the CDR3: TGTGCCTGGAGACAGGGATCTAATGAAAAACTGTTTTTT.

The chain employs TRBV28 and TRBJ1-1; no definite D call. The germline V gene has CDR1 MDHEN and CDR2 SYDVKM. The CDR3 sequence is 15 residues long. V was clipped by 3 bases and J by 0 bases, with 11 bases between them. This CDR3 reads CASSFGVKMNTEAFF. CDR3 DNA sequence: TGTGCCAGCAGTTTCGGGGTAAAGATGAACACTGAAGCTTTCTTT.

In DNA form, the CDR3 reads TGTGCCAGCAGTTTTCGAGGGCAACTCTACAATGAGCAGTTCTTC. Protein sequence: CASSFRGQLYNEQFF. This sequence joins TRBV27 and TRBJ2-1, with D perhaps matching TRBD2 (5 bases). CDR1 is MNHEY and CDR2 is SMNVEV in the germline V gene (reference sequence). This CDR3 is built from 15 residues. Trimming shortened V by 3 bases and J by 3 bases, and 12 bases separated the two germline ends.

The V call is TRBV11-3, the J call TRBJ1-2; D is ambiguous. The V end lost 1 base, the J end lost 2 bases, and 8 bases lay between the germline ends. CDR1 is SGHNT, CDR2 YENEEA, per germline. There are 14 residues in the CDR3. The CDR3 DNA sequence: TGTGCCAGCAGCTTAGGTGGCGGGAACTATGGCTACACCTTC. Amino acids: CASSLGGGNYGYTF.

This chain connects TRBV5-6 to TRBJ2-5; 7 nucleotides agree with TRBD2. This CDR3 contains 13 residues. Germline V gene sequence: CDR1 SGHDT, CDR2 YYEEEE. Trimming at V came to 6 bases and at J to 4 bases, leaving 6 bases not matched to a gene. The CDR3 DNA is TGTGCCAGCACTTGGGGGGGAGCAGAGACCCAGTACTTC. It specifies CASTWGGAETQYF. Complete variable domain (other parts from reference TRBV5-6 and TRBJ2-5): DAGVTQSPTHLIKTRGQQVTLRCSPKSGHDTVSWYQQALGQGPQFIFQYYEEEERQRGNFPDRFSGHQFPNYSSELNVNALLLGDSALYLCASTWGGAETQYFGPGTRLLVL.

The V call is TRBV12-5, the J call TRBJ2-5; TRBD2 matches at 9 bases. CDR1 and CDR2 (germline): LGHNT, FRNRAP. J lost 0 bases, V lost 4 bases, and 6 bases had no gene match. The CDR3 runs 16 residues. CDR3 region: CASGYGLAGYQETQYF. The CDR3 bases are TGTGCTAGTGGTTACGGGCTAGCGGGGTACCAAGAGACCCAGTACTTC. The variable domain in full, with the rest retrieved from reference TRBV12-5 and TRBJ2-5, is DARVTQTPRHKVTEMGQEVTMRCQPILGHNTVFWYRQTMMQGLELLAYFRNRAPLDDSGMPKDRFSAEMPDATLATLKIQPSEPRDSAVYFCASGYGLAGYQETQYFGPGTRLLVL.

This clone has more than one count but fewer than ten. The chain links TRBV5-6 to TRBJ1-2, with D possibly being TRBD1 (6 bases). CDR1 is SGHDT, CDR2 YYEEEE, per germline. V was trimmed by 0 bases and J by 3 bases, leaving 12 bases between them. The CDR3 is made up of 15 amino acids. The CDR3 is CASSLETGHYYGYTF. The DNA of the CDR3 is TGTGCCAGCAGCTTGGAGACAGGTCATTACTATGGCTACACCTTC.

A few counts support this clone. This chain links TRBV18 with TRBJ1-5, with TRBD1 matching 8 bases. This CDR3 comprises 15 residues. CDR1 KGHSH and CDR2 LQKENI come from the germline V gene. Losses at the gene ends were 4 bases for V and 7 bases for J; bases not matched to a gene: 9. CDR3: CASSLAGQGGQPQHF. The CDR3 nucleotides read TGTGCCAGCTCACTGGCTGGACAGGGTGGACAGCCCCAGCATTTT.

This clone was recorded a few times. The V call is TRBV7-9, the J call TRBJ1-2, with no clear D. Germline V gene lookup returns CDR1 SEHNR and CDR2 FQNEAQ (reference sequence). This CDR3 spans 12 amino acids. Deletions cut 7 bases from V and 4 bases from J, with 10 bases between. The CDR3 DNA reads as TGTGCCAGCACCCTCTCTTCCTATGGCTACACCTTC. Encoded protein: CASTLSSYGYTF.

The sample holds a few counts of this clone. The gene calls are TRBV9 and TRBJ2-3; 9 bases map to TRBD2. The germline CDR1 and CDR2 sequences are SGDLS and YYNGEE. With V trimmed by 10 bases and J by 6 bases, 15 bases remained unmatched. The CDR3 has 15 residues. In nucleotides, the CDR3 is TGTGCCTCAGGTCGTAGCGGGGGCCCGACTGATACGCAGTATTTT. This codes for CASGRSGGPTDTQYF.

This clone was observed once. CDR3 loop: CAWTSTSDRQYF. The CDR3 coding sequence is TGTGCCTGGACCTCGACTAGCGATCGGCAGTACTTC. The chain is built from TRBV30 and TRBJ2-7; TRBD2 matches at 8 bases. The trim removed 4 bases at V and 9 bases at J, leaving 8 bases unmatched. Germline loops: CDR1 GTSNPN, CDR2 SVGIG (reference sequence). The CDR3 has 12 residues. The variable domain in full, completed from reference TRBV30 and TRBJ2-7, reads SQTIHQWPATLVQPVGSPLSLECTVEGTSNPNLYWYRQAAGRGLQLLFYSVGIGQISSEVPQNLSASRPQDRQFILSSKKLLLSDSGFYLCAWTSTSDRQYFGPGTRLTVT.

This clone was counted between two and nine times. This chain links TRBV30 with TRBJ1-2; unclear D gene. Trimming removed 0 bases at V and 5 bases at J, with 13 bases between. This CDR3 spans 14 amino acids. Germline V gene lookup returns CDR1 GTSNPN and CDR2 SVGIG (reference sequence). CDR3 sequence: CAWSVHPKEYGYTF. CDR3 bases: TGTGCCTGGAGTGTACACCCGAAGGAGTATGGCTACACCTTC.

The chain has TRBV7-8 and TRBJ2-1; 8 bases are a match to TRBD2. Germline CDR1 reads SGHVS; CDR2 reads FQNEAQ. Germline trimming cut 5 bases from V and 10 bases from J; bases unmatched to any gene: 16. The CDR3 has 16 residues. The CDR3 protein is CASSQYTGGPGREQFF. CDR3 coding DNA: TGTGCCAGCAGCCAATATACGGGGGGGCCTGGGAGGGAGCAGTTCTTC.

There are a few counts of this clone. CDR3 sequence reads: CASSTWTGGPYGYTF. The CDR3 coding sequence is TGTGCCAGCAGTACGTGGACAGGGGGCCCCTATGGCTACACCTTC. The chain recombines TRBV6-5 with TRBJ1-2; 11 bases align to TRBD1. Germline CDR1 reads MNHEY; CDR2 reads SVGAGI. J lost 4 bases, V lost 5 bases, and 6 bases had no gene match. The CDR3 has 15 residues.

The rearrangement joins TRBV19 to TRBJ2-7; TRBD1 matches at 7 bases. The CDR3 covers 14 residues. CDR1 LNHDA and CDR2 SQIVND come from the germline V gene (reference sequence). V lost 6 bases and J lost 1; bases outside the gene matches: 6. CDR3 coding DNA: TGTGCCAGTAGCACTAAACAGGGGTCCTACGAGCAGTACTTC. Its protein product is CASSTKQGSYEQYF.